Included here is one T cell receptor (beta chain) sequence, with context. What it binds is unknown. This sample is drawn from a study of T-cell memory formation after mild COVID-19. General observations from the study: Contracting clones, day 15 to 85, had balanced CD4/CD8, and later expanders favored CD4+. In second-wave clones peaking day 37, SARS-CoV-2 specificity remained unconfirmed. Mainly CM and EM harbored the contracting CD4+ clones; mainly EMRA harbored the CD8+ ones.

Constant-segment primers and 5'RACE yielded cDNA libraries for TCR alpha and TCR beta, each carrying sample barcodes and UMIs. Each CDR3 protein gets one entry after TCRdb re-called the 5' RACE reads with MiXCR. The sample has roughly 200,000 distinct CDR3 sequences, around 8.8% seen once. Source material: PBMCs or a T cell subset sorted from them (not recorded which). This sequence was found in a man aged 18 to 30 who had mild COVID-19 (a few samples of this study predate the infection). Cell type and time point are not known.

Here the CDR3 reads CASSLRRGMNTEAFF. CDR3 sequence (DNA): TGTGCCAGCAGCCTGCGAAGGGGAATGAACACTGAAGCTTTCTTT. The chain uses TRBV7-3 and TRBJ1-1, with D tentatively TRBD1 (5 bases). The CDR3 contains 15 residues. Trimming stripped 5 bases from V and 0 bases from J, with 13 bases between. Germline V gene sequence: CDR1 SGHTA, CDR2 FQGTGA.